This T cell receptor beta chain was recovered during a study of cytomegalovirus exposure and HLA in healthy donors. About the study: In an earlier analysis, some 110 million unique TCR beta sequences were found from about 180 million T cells.

With respect to this clone: Its antigen is undetermined.

The CDR3 length is 14 residues. V gave up 5 bases and J gave up 5 bases; unmatched junction bases: 4. CDR1 and CDR2 (germline): SGDLS, YYNGEE. Vbeta (60) and Jbeta (13) primers were used in the PCR. Clones were sequenced by immunoSEQ multiplex PCR, and TCRdb holds only the in-frame ones, with some missing. The repertoire has roughly 130,000 clones, 75% to 85% of them found once; the top ten carry about 2.5%. General study findings and limits: An analysis was carried out at a later point. It showed that HLA-associated TCR beta chains were more clonally expanded than equally common non-associated chains. Immune exposure information comprised only CMV serostatus.

The sequenced material came from PBMCs. This sequence originates from a man aged 45-60 years in good health and CMV-seronegative. The J gene is TRBJ1-6, the V gene TRBV9, with TRBD1 matching over 7 bases. CDR3 amino acids: CASRKGQNNSPLHF. As DNA, the CDR3 is TGTGCCAGCAGGAAGGGACAGAATAATTCACCCCTCCACTTT.